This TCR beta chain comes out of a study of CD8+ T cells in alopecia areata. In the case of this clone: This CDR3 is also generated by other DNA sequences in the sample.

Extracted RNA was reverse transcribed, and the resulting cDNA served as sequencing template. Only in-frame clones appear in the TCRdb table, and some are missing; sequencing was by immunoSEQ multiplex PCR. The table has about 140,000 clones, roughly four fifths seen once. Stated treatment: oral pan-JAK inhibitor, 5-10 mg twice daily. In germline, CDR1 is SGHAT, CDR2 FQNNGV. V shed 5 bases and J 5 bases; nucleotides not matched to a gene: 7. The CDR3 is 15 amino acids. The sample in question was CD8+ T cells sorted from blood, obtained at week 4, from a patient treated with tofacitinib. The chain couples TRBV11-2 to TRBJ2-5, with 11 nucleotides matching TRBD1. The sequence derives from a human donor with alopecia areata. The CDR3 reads CASSPGQGARETQYF. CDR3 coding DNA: TGTGCCAGCAGCCCCGGACAGGGGGCGCGGGAGACCCAGTACTTC.